Below are 28 T cell receptor beta chains sequenced from a single sample in a study of blood T cell repertoires in COVID-19. Libraries were prepared by immunoSEQ multiplex PCR; TCRdb keeps only in-frame clonotypes and omits some of them. The table has a few hundred thousand clones, 70% to 90% seen once; the top ten hold about 10%. Sequencing input: PBMCs or T cells enriched from blood (not recorded which). These receptors were collected from a young woman who had recovered from COVID-19.

The V call is TRBV7-9, the J call TRBJ2-7; possibly TRBD2 for D (5 bases). The CDR3 is 14 residues long. Trimming stripped 5 bases from V and 0 bases from J, with 11 bases between. Looked up from germline, CDR1 is SEHNR and CDR2 is FQNEAQ (reference sequence). CDR3 sequence (DNA): TGTGCCAGCAGCCTCGCGGGCGTCTCCTACGAGCAGTACTTC. This codes for CASSLAGVSYEQYF.

The gene calls are TRBV9 and TRBJ2-2; maybe TRBD1 (6 bases). CDR3 size: 16 residues. V was shortened by 4 bases and J by 2 bases, with 15 bases between the two germline ends. Germline assignment: CDR1 SGDLS and CDR2 YYNGEE. The CDR3 region is CASSHYRDTNTGELFF. In DNA form, the CDR3 reads TGTGCCAGCAGCCATTATAGGGACACTAACACCGGGGAGCTGTTTTTT.

This chain links TRBV2 with TRBJ2-1; 8 nucleotides line up with TRBD2. Germline loops: CDR1 SNHLY, CDR2 FYNNEI. This CDR3 has 15 amino acids. The J segment lost 6 bases and the V segment lost 2 bases, leaving 6 bases of the junction unmatched. This CDR3 reads CASSESSGRANEQFF. The DNA of the CDR3 is TGTGCCAGCAGTGAATCTTCCGGGAGGGCCAATGAGCAGTTCTTC.

The J gene is TRBJ2-7, the V gene TRBV30; 8 nucleotides align to TRBD2. CDR1 is GTSNPN, CDR2 SVGIG, per germline (reference sequence). The CDR3 consists of 14 residues. The J segment lost 3 bases and the V segment lost 1 base, leaving 5 bases of the junction unmatched. The CDR3 region has the DNA TGTGCCTGGAGTGAAGGGCGGGGGGTCTACGAGCAGTACTTC. Protein product: CAWSEGRGVYEQYF.

The V call is TRBV19, the J call TRBJ2-2; TRBD1 agrees at 8 bases. Germline lookup yields CDR1 LNHDA and CDR2 SQIVND (reference sequence). Trimming at V came to 5 bases and at J to 6 bases, leaving 2 bases not matched to a gene. The CDR3 spans 13 residues. DNA of the CDR3: TGTGCCAGTAGTCTACAGGGGGCCGGGGAGCTGTTTTTT. Its protein product is CASSLQGAGELFF. Full variable domain (missing parts from reference TRBV19 and TRBJ2-2): DGGITQSPKYLFRKEGQNVTLSCEQNLNHDAMYWYRQDPGQGLRLIYYSQIVNDFQKGDIAEGYSVSREKKESFPLTVTSAQKNPTAFYLCASSLQGAGELFFGEGSRLTVL.

The V call is TRBV4-2, the J call TRBJ2-3; 12 bases line up with TRBD2. Germline V lookup: CDR1 LGHNA, CDR2 YNFKEQ. The CDR3 is made up of 19 amino acids. Trimming took 0 bases from V and 4 from J; bases not matched to a gene: 11. CDR3 in DNA: TGTGCCAGCAGCCAAGACTCCCTTACTGGACTAGCGGGACCAGATACGCAGTATTTT. Translation gives CASSQDSLTGLAGPDTQYF.

The chain is built from TRBV19 and TRBJ2-7, with D perhaps TRBD2 (6 bases). V was cut by 3 bases and J by 1 base, with 16 bases left in between. Germline V CDR1 and CDR2: LNHDA, SQIVND (reference sequence). The CDR3 contains 16 residues. The CDR3 sequence is CASSIYGGGGSYEQYF. CDR3 coding DNA: TGTGCCAGTAGTATCTACGGGGGTGGGGGTTCCTACGAGCAGTACTTC.

This chain joins TRBV6-6 and TRBJ1-1, with 8 bases matching TRBD1. The ends lost 6 bases at V and 0 bases at J; junction bases unmatched: 9. The CDR3 consists of 16 residues. The V gene's germline CDR1 is MNHNY and CDR2 SVGAGI (reference sequence). Here the CDR3 reads CASSHQRTGLNTEAFF. The CDR3 nucleotides are TGTGCCAGCAGCCACCAGCGGACAGGGTTGAACACTGAAGCTTTCTTT.

The chain is built from TRBV12-3 or TRBV12-4 and TRBJ2-5; D not resolved. The V end was cut by 5 bases, the J end by 5 bases, with 9 bases between. This CDR3 contains 12 residues. CDR3 coding DNA: TGTGCCAGCAGTCAGACATGGGAGACCCAGTACTTC. As protein: CASSQTWETQYF.

The gene calls are TRBV24-1 and TRBJ2-7; TRBD1 agrees at 9 bases. V dropped 2 bases and J dropped 4; count of bases not matched to a gene: 5. Looked up from germline, CDR1 is KGHDR and CDR2 is SFDVKD. This CDR3 contains 15 residues. CDR3 region: CATSDSGQGRYEQYF. CDR3 nucleotide sequence: TGTGCCACCAGTGATTCAGGACAGGGGAGGTACGAGCAGTACTTC.

The chain combines TRBV5-1 with TRBJ1-1; TRBD1 agrees at 7 bases. There are 17 residues in the CDR3. J lost 5 bases, V lost 0 bases, and 13 bases had no gene match. Looked up from germline, CDR1 is SGHRS and CDR2 is YFSETQ. CDR3 loop: CASSLGWQGGKGTEAFF. The CDR3 DNA reads as TGCGCCAGCAGCTTGGGGTGGCAAGGGGGCAAGGGAACTGAAGCTTTCTTT.

The genes are TRBV10-3 and TRBJ1-2; no definite D call. The CDR3 has 10 amino acids. Trimming took off 10 bases at V and 8 bases at J, with 11 bases between the two ends. CDR1 ENHRY and CDR2 SYGVKD come from the germline V gene. The CDR3 sequence is CATFRNGYTF. Written as DNA, the CDR3 is TGTGCCACCTTCAGGAACGGCTACACCTTC.

This clone was found once. V gene TRBV25-1 combines with J gene TRBJ2-5; 8 nucleotides agree with TRBD2. The germline V gene has CDR1 MGHDK and CDR2 SYGVNS. V lost 5 bases, J lost 4 bases, and 12 bases stayed unmatched. The CDR3 totals 16 residues. This CDR3 is CASSLASGREGETQYF. The DNA of the CDR3 is TGTGCCAGCAGTCTGGCGAGCGGGAGAGAGGGAGAGACCCAGTACTTC.

The chain joins TRBV10-3 to TRBJ2-3; D gene ambiguous. The CDR3 runs 14 residues. V lost 0 bases, J lost 2 bases, and 6 bases lay in between. The germline gives CDR1 ENHRY, CDR2 SYGVKD. The CDR3 nucleotides are TGTGCCATCAGTGAGTCATGGGCCACAGATACGCAGTATTTT. Translating gives CAISESWATDTQYF.

This rearrangement joins TRBV5-6 to TRBJ1-5; 10 bases are a match to TRBD1. The germline V gene encodes CDR1 SGHDT and CDR2 YYEEEE. The trim removed 1 base at V and 5 bases at J, leaving 3 bases unmatched. The CDR3 extends over 15 amino acids. CDR3 region: CASSLTGTGDQPQHF. The CDR3 region has the DNA TGTGCCAGCAGCTTGACTGGGACAGGGGATCAGCCCCAGCATTTT.

The CDR3 spells CSVEPGTSRAYYGYTF. DNA of the CDR3: TGCAGCGTTGAGCCCGGGACTTCTAGGGCCTACTATGGCTACACCTTC. The chain combines TRBV29-1 with TRBJ1-2; D may be TRBD1 (5 bases). The CDR3 totals 16 residues. V lost 3 bases and J 3 bases, leaving 20 bases between the germline ends. Germline assignment: CDR1 SQVTM and CDR2 ANQGSEA.

The genes are TRBV28 and TRBJ2-1; 11 bases line up with TRBD2. This CDR3 contains 15 residues. Unmatched junction bases numbered 6, after V lost 5 bases and J lost 6 bases. Per germline, CDR1 MDHEN and CDR2 SYDVKM. In DNA form, the CDR3 reads TGTGCCAGCAGTCCCGGACTAGCGGGTTTCAATGAGCAGTTCTTC. This sequence encodes CASSPGLAGFNEQFF.

The CDR3 is CASSLIRERNEQFF. The DNA for the CDR3 is TGCGCCAGCAGCTTGATCCGGGAAAGAAATGAGCAGTTCTTC. The rearrangement joins TRBV5-1 to TRBJ2-1, with D maybe TRBD2 (5 bases). V lost 1 base, J lost 7 bases, and 12 bases lay in between. The CDR3 sequence is 14 residues long. Germline V gives CDR1 SGHRS, CDR2 YFSETQ.

This sequence joins TRBV10-1 and TRBJ2-3; the match to TRBD2 covers 7 bases. Germline trimming cut 4 bases from V and 3 bases from J; bases unmatched to any gene: 4. Per the germline V gene, CDR1 is WNHNN and CDR2 is SYGVQD (reference sequence). The CDR3 extends over 14 amino acids. Here the CDR3 DNA reads TGCGCCAGCAGTGCTCTAGCGGTTACAGATACGCAGTATTTT. This encodes CASSALAVTDTQYF.

V and J are TRBV7-2 and TRBJ2-1, with a weak D call TRBD2 (5 bases). With 3 bases removed from V and 9 bases from J, the gap between germline ends came to 12 bases. CDR1 is SGHTA, CDR2 FQGNSA, per germline. This CDR3 comprises 13 residues. The CDR3, as DNA: TGTGCCAGCAGCTTTGGGATGGGGAGTGAGCAGTTCTTC. Translating it yields CASSFGMGSEQFF. Full variable domain (missing parts from reference TRBV7-2 and TRBJ2-1): GAGVSQSPSNKVTEKGKDVELRCDPISGHTALYWYRQSLGQGLEFLIYFQGNSAPDKSGLPSDRFSAERTGGSVSTLTIQRTQQEDSAVYLCASSFGMGSEQFFGPGTRLTVL.

The chain has TRBV5-1 and TRBJ2-2, with 11 bases fitting TRBD1. The V segment lost 2 bases and the J segment 3 bases; nucleotides outside the gene matches: 3. Germline values: CDR1 SGHRS, CDR2 YFSETQ. The CDR3 covers 16 residues. The CDR3 DNA follows: TGCGCCAGCAGCTTCAGGACAGGGGGCTACACCGGGGAGCTGTTTTTT. This translates into CASSFRTGGYTGELFF.

The chain recombines TRBV4-1 with TRBJ2-1; possible D gene TRBD1, 7 bases. The CDR3 is 15 amino acids. V was cut by 4 bases and J by 3 bases, with 13 bases left in between. Per the germline V gene, CDR1 is MGHRA and CDR2 is YSYEKL. CDR3 sequence reads: CASSPPRGVYNEQFF. In DNA form, the CDR3 reads TGCGCCAGCAGCCCCCCCAGGGGGGTCTACAATGAGCAGTTCTTC.

The V call is TRBV9, the J call TRBJ2-2; unclear D gene. This CDR3 contains 16 residues. V was clipped by 2 bases and J by 0 bases, with 11 bases between them. CDR1 is SGDLS and CDR2 is YYNGEE in the germline V gene. CDR3 protein: CASSVGPTPNTGELFF. The CDR3 nucleotides are TGTGCCAGCAGCGTGGGTCCGACACCGAACACCGGGGAGCTGTTTTTT.

This clone was observed a single time. The chain carries TRBV7-9 and TRBJ1-1; 7 positions agree with TRBD1. The V gene end was trimmed by 7 bases and the J gene end by 7 bases; junction bases not matched to a gene: 9. Germline values: CDR1 SEHNR, CDR2 FQNEAQ (reference sequence). The length of the CDR3 is 13 residues. The CDR3, as DNA: TGTGCCAGCAACAGGGACAGTGCACTTGAAGCTTTCTTT. Translated: CASNRDSALEAFF.

V gene TRBV27 combines with J gene TRBJ2-2; D is ambiguous. Per germline, CDR1 MNHEY and CDR2 SMNVEV (reference sequence). The V and J ends lost 2 bases and 4 bases respectively, with 11 bases between them. The CDR3 has 15 residues. The CDR3 nucleotides read TGTGCCAGCAGTTTAGAGGCACCCCCCACCGGGGAGCTGTTTTTT. This sequence encodes CASSLEAPPTGELFF.

The V and J genes are TRBV7-9 and TRBJ1-2; 7 bases agree with TRBD1. The CDR3 runs to 16 residues. J was trimmed by 5 bases and V by 5 bases; bases with no gene match: 14. Per the germline V gene, CDR1 is SEHNR and CDR2 is FQNEAQ (reference sequence). The CDR3 region is CASSPEGVGQPYGYTF. The CDR3 bases are TGTGCCAGCAGCCCGGAGGGCGTGGGACAGCCGTATGGCTACACCTTC.

This clone was counted once. This rearrangement joins TRBV28 to TRBJ2-3; perhaps TRBD1 as D (6 bases). This CDR3 region has 14 residues. Between the trimmed V and J ends, which lost 5 bases and 1 base, there was a span of 10 bases. CDR1 and CDR2 from the germline V gene are MDHEN and SYDVKM. This CDR3 is CASSETGRTDTQYF. DNA for the CDR3: TGTGCCAGCAGTGAAACAGGGCGCACAGATACGCAGTATTTT.

In the case of this clone: Other DNA sequences in the same sample also yield this CDR3. The rearrangement links TRBV19 to TRBJ2-1; 7 bases align to TRBD2. The CDR3 consists of 14 residues. The junction had 6 bases not matched to a gene; V was cut back by 3 bases and J by 7 bases. Germline-derived CDR1 and CDR2 are LNHDA and SQIVND (reference sequence). Here the CDR3 DNA reads TGTGCCAGTAGTATTATGGCTAGCGGTAATGAGCAGTTCTTC. Amino acid sequence: CASSIMASGNEQFF.